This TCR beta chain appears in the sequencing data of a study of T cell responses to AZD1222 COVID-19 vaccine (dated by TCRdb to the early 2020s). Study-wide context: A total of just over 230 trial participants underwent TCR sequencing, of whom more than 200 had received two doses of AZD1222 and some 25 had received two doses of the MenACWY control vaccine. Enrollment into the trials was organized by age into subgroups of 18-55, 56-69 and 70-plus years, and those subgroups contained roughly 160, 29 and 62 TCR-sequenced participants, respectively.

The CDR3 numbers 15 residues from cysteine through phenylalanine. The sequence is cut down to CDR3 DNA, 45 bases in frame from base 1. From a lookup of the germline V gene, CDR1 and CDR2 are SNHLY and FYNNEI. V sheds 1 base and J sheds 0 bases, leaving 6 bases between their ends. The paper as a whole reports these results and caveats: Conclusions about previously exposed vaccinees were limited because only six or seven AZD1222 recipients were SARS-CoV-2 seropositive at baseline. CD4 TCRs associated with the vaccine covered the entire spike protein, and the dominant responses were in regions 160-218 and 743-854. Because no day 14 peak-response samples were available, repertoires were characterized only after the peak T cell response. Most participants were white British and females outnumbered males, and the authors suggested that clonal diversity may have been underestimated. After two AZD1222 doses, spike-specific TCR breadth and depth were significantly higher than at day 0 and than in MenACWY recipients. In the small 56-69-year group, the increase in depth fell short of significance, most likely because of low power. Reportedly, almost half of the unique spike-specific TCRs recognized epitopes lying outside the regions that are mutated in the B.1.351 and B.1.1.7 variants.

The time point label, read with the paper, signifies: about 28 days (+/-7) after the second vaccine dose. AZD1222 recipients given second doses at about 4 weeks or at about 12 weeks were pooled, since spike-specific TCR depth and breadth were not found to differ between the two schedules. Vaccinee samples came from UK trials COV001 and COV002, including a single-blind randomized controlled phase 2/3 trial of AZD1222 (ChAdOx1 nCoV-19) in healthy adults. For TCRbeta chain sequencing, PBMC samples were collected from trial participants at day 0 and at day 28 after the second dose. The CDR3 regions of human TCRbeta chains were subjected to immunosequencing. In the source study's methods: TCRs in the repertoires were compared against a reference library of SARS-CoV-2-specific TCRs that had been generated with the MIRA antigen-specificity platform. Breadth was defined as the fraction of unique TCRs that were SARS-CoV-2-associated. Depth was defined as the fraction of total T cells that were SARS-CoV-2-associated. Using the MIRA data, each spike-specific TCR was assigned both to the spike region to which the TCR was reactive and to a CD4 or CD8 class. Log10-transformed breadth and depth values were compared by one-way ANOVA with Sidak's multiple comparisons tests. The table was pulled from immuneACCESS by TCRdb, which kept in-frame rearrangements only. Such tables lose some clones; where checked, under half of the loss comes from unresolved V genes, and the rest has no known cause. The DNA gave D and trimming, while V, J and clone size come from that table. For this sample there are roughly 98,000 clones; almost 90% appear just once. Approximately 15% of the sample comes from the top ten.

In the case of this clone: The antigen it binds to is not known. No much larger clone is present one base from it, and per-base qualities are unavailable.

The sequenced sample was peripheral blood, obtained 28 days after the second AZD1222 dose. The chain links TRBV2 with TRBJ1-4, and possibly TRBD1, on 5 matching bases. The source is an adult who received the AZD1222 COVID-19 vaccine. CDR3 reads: CASSEVGATNEKLFF. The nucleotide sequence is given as TGTGCCAGCAGTGAAGTGGGGGCAACTAATGAAAAACTGTTTTTT.